This is a list of T cell receptor beta chains from one sample in a study of CD8+CD57+ T cells in acquired aplastic anemia. TCRdb recomputed calls from the reads with MiXCR, one row per CDR3 protein. The table lists 300,000 or so distinct CDR3 sequences, approximately 58% of them singletons. The sample consisted of sorted CD4+, CD8+, or CD8+CD57+ T cells (not recorded which) from PBMCs. These receptors all come from a human donor with aplastic anemia. The CDR3 runs from the conserved cysteine through the conserved F or W. D genes are given only for firm matches. The listing skips clone size in some rows; elsewhere it reads once, few, many or a size class.

j_gene: TRBJ1-3; v_gene: TRBV15; d_gene: TRBD1; abundance: once; CDR3aa: CATSGDRGSLVASGNTIYF; CDR3nt: TGTGCCACCAGTGGGGACAGGGGGTCTCTCGTAGCCTCTGGAAACACCATATATTTT
j_gene: TRBJ2-2; v_gene: TRBV2; d_gene: -; abundance: many; CDR3aa: CASWRWGGRTGELFF; CDR3nt: TGTGCCAGCTGGAGGTGGGGGGGCCGTACCGGGGAGCTGTTTTTT
j_gene: TRBJ1-6; v_gene: TRBV20-1; d_gene: -; abundance: -; CDR3aa: CSALRGGRRVHF; CDR3nt: TGCAGTGCTCTACGCGGGGGCAGGAGAGTCCACTTT
j_gene: TRBJ2-7; v_gene: TRBV7-2; d_gene: -; abundance: few; CDR3aa: CASSPQSYEQYF; CDR3nt: TGTGCCAGCAGCCCACAATCCTACGAGCAGTACTTC
j_gene: TRBJ2-7; v_gene: TRBV20-1; d_gene: TRBD1; abundance: few; CDR3aa: CSARPRDRAYEQYF; CDR3nt: TGCAGTGCTAGACCCCGGGACAGGGCCTACGAGCAGTACTTC
j_gene: TRBJ2-1; v_gene: TRBV7-7; d_gene: -; abundance: many; CDR3aa: CASSSLGLGEQFF; CDR3nt: TGTGCCAGCAGCTCCTTGGGGTTGGGGGAGCAGTTCTTC
j_gene: TRBJ2-7; v_gene: TRBV20-1; d_gene: -; abundance: -; CDR3aa: CSARDSGLYEQYF; CDR3nt: TGCAGTGCTAGAGATTCGGGACTCTACGAGCAGTACTTC
j_gene: TRBJ2-6; v_gene: TRBV7-9; d_gene: -; abundance: -; CDR3aa: CASSWPWSGNSGVLTF; CDR3nt: TGTGCCAGCAGCTGGCCTTGGTCGGGTAACTCCGGAGTCCTGACTTTC
j_gene: TRBJ2-1; v_gene: TRBV5-1; d_gene: TRBD2; abundance: -; CDR3aa: CASSSGTSGRYEQFF; CDR3nt: TGCGCCAGCAGCTCCGGGACTAGCGGGAGATATGAGCAGTTCTTC
j_gene: TRBJ2-5; v_gene: TRBV2; d_gene: -; abundance: -; CDR3aa: CASTTSVGTQYF; CDR3nt: TGTGCCAGCACCACTAGTGTCGGGACCCAGTACTTC
j_gene: TRBJ1-1; v_gene: TRBV9; d_gene: -; abundance: -; CDR3aa: CASSGSQGWGAEAFF; CDR3nt: TGTGCCAGCAGCGGGTCACAGGGCTGGGGCGCTGAAGCTTTCTTT
j_gene: TRBJ2-2; v_gene: TRBV2; d_gene: -; abundance: -; CDR3aa: CASKAGELFF; CDR3nt: TGTGCCAGCAAGGCCGGGGAGCTGTTTTTT
j_gene: TRBJ1-2; v_gene: TRBV7-9; d_gene: TRBD1; abundance: -; CDR3aa: CASRQGQGTYYGYTF; CDR3nt: TGTGCCAGCAGGCAGGGACAGGGGACCTACTATGGCTACACCTTC
j_gene: TRBJ2-2; v_gene: TRBV5-6; d_gene: TRBD2; abundance: many; CDR3aa: CASSGLAGTTGELFF; CDR3nt: TGTGCCAGCAGCGGACTAGCGGGGACCACCGGGGAGCTGTTTTTT
j_gene: TRBJ2-7; v_gene: TRBV20-1; d_gene: -; abundance: -; CDR3aa: CSAQGPSYEQYF; CDR3nt: TGCAGTGCCCAGGGGCCGAGCTACGAGCAGTACTTC
j_gene: TRBJ2-5; v_gene: TRBV24-1; d_gene: -; abundance: few; CDR3aa: CATSDTPRGAQETQYF; CDR3nt: TGTGCCACCAGTGACACCCCCAGAGGAGCGCAAGAGACCCAGTACTTC
j_gene: TRBJ2-2; v_gene: TRBV19; d_gene: -; abundance: many; CDR3aa: CASSILGSPTGELFF; CDR3nt: TGTGCCAGTAGTATCCTGGGCAGCCCCACCGGGGAGCTGTTTTTT
j_gene: TRBJ2-3; v_gene: TRBV7-3; d_gene: -; abundance: -; CDR3aa: CASSFRPTDTQYF; CDR3nt: TGTGCCAGCAGTTTCCGCCCCACGGATACGCAGTATTTT
j_gene: TRBJ2-1; v_gene: TRBV14; d_gene: -; abundance: -; CDR3aa: CASSQVDHNEQFF; CDR3nt: TGTGCCAGCAGCCAAGTGGATCACAATGAGCAGTTCTTC
j_gene: TRBJ1-4; v_gene: TRBV24-1; d_gene: -; abundance: -; CDR3aa: CATSDPGTDNEKLFF; CDR3nt: TGTGCCACCAGTGACCCCGGGACGGACAATGAAAAACTGTTTTTT
j_gene: TRBJ2-5; v_gene: TRBV7-3; d_gene: TRBD2; abundance: -; CDR3aa: CASSLGLAGDATQYF; CDR3nt: TGTGCCAGCAGCTTGGGACTAGCGGGAGACGCGACCCAGTACTTC
j_gene: TRBJ2-3; v_gene: TRBV2; d_gene: -; abundance: -; CDR3aa: CASSEGAARGADTQYF; CDR3nt: TGTGCCAGCAGTGAGGGAGCAGCCAGAGGCGCAGATACGCAGTATTTT
j_gene: TRBJ2-1; v_gene: TRBV20-1; d_gene: TRBD2; abundance: many; CDR3aa: CSARGQGLSGMKRTYNEQFF; CDR3nt: TGCAGTGCTAGAGGGCAGGGTCTTAGCGGGATGAAACGTACCTACAATGAGCAGTTCTTC
j_gene: TRBJ2-7; v_gene: TRBV19; d_gene: -; abundance: many; CDR3aa: CASSLREPGPSALYF; CDR3nt: TGTGCCAGTAGCCTCAGAGAACCAGGCCCTTCCGCTCTGTACTTC
j_gene: TRBJ2-2; v_gene: TRBV20-1; d_gene: -; abundance: few; CDR3aa: CSARDGAKTTGELFF; CDR3nt: TGCAGTGCTAGAGATGGGGCCAAGACCACCGGGGAGCTGTTTTTT
j_gene: TRBJ2-5; v_gene: TRBV5-8; d_gene: -; abundance: -; CDR3aa: CASSLDARQETQYF; CDR3nt: TGTGCCAGCAGCTTGGATGCAAGGCAAGAGACCCAGTACTTC
j_gene: TRBJ2-3; v_gene: TRBV19; d_gene: TRBD2; abundance: few; CDR3aa: CASETGTSGSDTQYF; CDR3nt: TGTGCCAGTGAAACCGGGACTAGCGGGTCAGATACGCAGTATTTT
j_gene: TRBJ2-2; v_gene: TRBV7-8; d_gene: -; abundance: -; CDR3aa: CASSLVGGFGELFF; CDR3nt: TGTGCCAGCAGCTTAGTAGGGGGGTTCGGGGAGCTGTTTTTT
j_gene: TRBJ2-7; v_gene: TRBV25-1; d_gene: -; abundance: -; CDR3aa: CASSEARGLKRDEQYF; CDR3nt: TGTGCCAGCAGTGAGGCCCGGGGACTCAAACGGGACGAGCAGTACTTC
j_gene: TRBJ2-1; v_gene: TRBV7-6; d_gene: -; abundance: -; CDR3aa: CASSLSNNEQFF; CDR3nt: TGTGCCAGCAGCCTTTCAAACAATGAGCAGTTCTTC
j_gene: TRBJ1-2; v_gene: TRBV15; d_gene: -; abundance: -; CDR3aa: CATSSTGLHYGYTF; CDR3nt: TGTGCCACCAGCAGCACAGGGCTCCACTATGGCTACACCTTC
j_gene: TRBJ2-5; v_gene: TRBV15; d_gene: -; abundance: -; CDR3aa: CATSIGGLEETQYF; CDR3nt: TGTGCCACCAGCATTGGGGGGTTAGAAGAGACCCAGTACTTC